This TCR beta chain appears in the sequencing data of a study of OX40 agonist ivuxolimab in advanced cancers. The data were produced by immunoSEQ multiplex PCR, yet TCRdb's version contains in-frame clones alone and is incomplete. The sample includes roughly 34,000 clones, about 80% of them seen just once. V trimming: 6 bases; J trimming: 6 bases; junction bases outside the gene matches: 9. The germline V gene encodes CDR1 SNHLY and CDR2 FYNNEI. CDR3 length equals 16 residues. This receptor was identified in an adult with an advanced solid tumor such as melanoma, head and neck, liver or kidney cancer. The source material was CD4+ or CD8+ T cells sorted from blood, sampled in a trial of the OX40 agonist ivuxolimab. The rearrangement links TRBV2 to TRBJ2-1; 12 positions agree with TRBD2. The CDR3 DNA sequence: TGTGCCAGCAGCTTAACCCGGACTAGCGGGGTCAATGAGCAGTTCTTC. Amino acid sequence: CASSLTRTSGVNEQFF.